This entry features one T cell receptor (beta chain) sequence. What it recognizes is unknown. These data are taken from a study of cytomegalovirus exposure and HLA in healthy donors. Overall study findings and caveats: Most of the CMV-associated TCR beta chains (in a later analysis) appeared to be HLA-restricted. Later analysis demonstrated an association between a missense DCLRE1C variant and TCR beta V- and J-gene trimming. Most observed TCR sequences were rare, whereas some public TCRs were detected in many donors.

PCR amplification relied on 60 Vbeta primers (plus 13 Jbeta primers). Sequencing was performed with immunoSEQ multiplex PCR; in TCRdb, only in-frame clones are kept and a portion is missing. The data hold 210,000 or so clones, with 78% observed a single time. Germline CDR1 is SEHNR and CDR2 is FQNEAQ (reference sequence). The CDR3 totals 16 residues. The J segment lost 4 bases and the V segment lost 1 base, leaving 6 bases of the junction unmatched. The rearrangement links TRBV7-9 to TRBJ2-1; 8 nucleotides line up with TRBD2. The receptor's source is a boy younger than 18 in good health and CMV-seronegative. The sample taken for sequencing was PBMCs. CDR3 sequence reads: CASSLEEIAGYNEQFF. CDR3 in DNA: TGTGCCAGCAGCTTAGAGGAGATAGCGGGGTACAATGAGCAGTTCTTC.